The 5 T cell receptor beta chains below come from one sample, sequenced in a study of Tregs in tolerant kidney transplant recipients. The repertoire was sequenced with immunoSEQ multiplex PCR; TCRdb's copy has only in-frame clones and lacks some. The table has fewer than 80,000 clones, approximately 91% seen once; the top ten hold 0.35% to 0.5%. This sample comprised CD4+ T cells from blood, obtained before the transplant. These receptors all come from a human donor who received a combined kidney and bone marrow transplant.

The V gene is TRBV6-1, the J gene TRBJ2-3; TRBD2 aligns across 11 bases. Trimming removed 6 bases from V and 1 base from J; junction bases left unmatched: 3. The germline V gene encodes CDR1 MNHNS and CDR2 SASEGT. CDR3 size: 15 residues. The CDR3, as DNA: TGTGCCAGCAGGCGGGGACTAGCGGGCACAGATACGCAGTATTTT. Its protein is CASRRGLAGTDTQYF.

This clone was observed once. The chain joins TRBV18 to TRBJ2-1; 7 bases map to TRBD1. Germline CDR1 KGHSH, CDR2 LQKENI. The V gene end was trimmed by 3 bases and the J gene end by 8 bases; junction bases not matched to a gene: 4. CDR3 size: 13 residues. The CDR3 reads CASSPFDRDEQFF. CDR3 sequence (DNA): TGTGCCAGCTCACCTTTCGACAGGGATGAGCAGTTCTTC.

This clone has more than one count but fewer than ten. J is TRBJ1-2 and V is TRBV6-5; possibly TRBD1 for D (5 bases). With 7 bases removed from V and 8 bases from J, the gap between germline ends came to 17 bases. Germline V gene sequence: CDR1 MNHEY, CDR2 SVGAGI. This CDR3 region has 13 residues. Here the CDR3 DNA reads TGTGCCAGCACCCCACGAAGGGGTTTAGGCTACACCTTC. Translated, it gives CASTPRRGLGYTF.

The V gene is TRBV28, the J gene TRBJ2-3, with D unresolved. The CDR3 has 12 residues. Germline CDR1 and CDR2: MDHEN and SYDVKM. The V end lost 5 bases, the J end lost 5 bases, and 8 bases lay between the germline ends. CDR3 coding DNA: TGTGCCAGCAGTCTGTATAGAGATACGCAGTATTTT. Translated, it gives CASSLYRDTQYF. Full variable domain (outside the CDR3, taken from reference TRBV28 and TRBJ2-3): DVKVTQSSRYLVKRTGEKVFLECVQDMDHENMFWYRQDPGLGLRLIYFSYDVKMKEKGDIPEGYSVSREKKERFSLILESASTNQTSMYLCASSLYRDTQYFGPGTRLTVL.

V and J are TRBV4-3 and TRBJ2-7; 9 bases fit TRBD1. V lost 1 base and J lost 5; bases outside the gene matches: 6. The CDR3 spans 15 residues. Germline-derived CDR1 and CDR2 are LGHNA and YSLEER. The CDR3 region has the DNA TGCGCCAGCAGCCAAGCCGGGACAGGGTTTCACGAGCAGTACTTC. Protein product: CASSQAGTGFHEQYF.